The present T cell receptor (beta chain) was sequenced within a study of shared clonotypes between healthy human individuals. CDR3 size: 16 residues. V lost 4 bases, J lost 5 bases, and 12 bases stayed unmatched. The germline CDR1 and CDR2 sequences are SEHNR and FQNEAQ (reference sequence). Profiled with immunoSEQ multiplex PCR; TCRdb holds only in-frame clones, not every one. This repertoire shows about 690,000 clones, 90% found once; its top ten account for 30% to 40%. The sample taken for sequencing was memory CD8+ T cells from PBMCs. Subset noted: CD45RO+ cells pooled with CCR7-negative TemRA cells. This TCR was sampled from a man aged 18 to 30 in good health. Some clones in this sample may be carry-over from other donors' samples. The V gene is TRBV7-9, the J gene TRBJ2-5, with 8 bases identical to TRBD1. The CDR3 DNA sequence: TGTGCCAGCAGCTCTCGGACAGGGCTATCCGAGGAGACCCAGTACTTC. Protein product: CASSSRTGLSEETQYF.